This T cell receptor beta chain was observed in a study of OX40 agonist ivuxolimab in advanced cancers. On the study more broadly: Of the patients, three showed partial responses, one with hepatocellular carcinoma and two with cutaneous melanoma. Overall study findings and caveats: More expanded clones were seen, on average, in CD8+ T cells than in CD4+.

Concerning this clone: Antigen: not known.

The CDR3 contains 14 residues. Looked up from germline, CDR1 is SEHNR and CDR2 is FQNEAQ (reference sequence). V shed 2 bases and J shed 4 bases, with 11 bases lying between them. Measured with immunoSEQ multiplex PCR; TCRdb has only the in-frame clones, and not every one. The profile shows roughly 48,000 clones, 83% of them singletons. This sequence joins TRBV7-9 and TRBJ2-5; D may correspond to TRBD1 or TRBD2 (5 bases each). The input for sequencing was CD4+ or CD8+ T cells sorted from blood, taken in a trial of the OX40 agonist ivuxolimab. This receptor was identified in an adult with an advanced solid tumor such as melanoma, head and neck, liver or kidney cancer. CDR3 loop: CASSLIGGGETQYF. As DNA, the CDR3 is TGTGCCAGCAGCTTAATAGGTGGGGGAGAGACCCAGTACTTC. Full variable domain (rest looked up from reference TRBV7-9 and TRBJ2-5): DTGVSQNPRHKITKRGQNVTFRCDPISEHNRLYWYRQTLGQGPEFLTYFQNEAQLEKSRLLSDRFSAERPKGSFSTLEIQRTEQGDSAMYLCASSLIGGGETQYFGPGTRLLVL.